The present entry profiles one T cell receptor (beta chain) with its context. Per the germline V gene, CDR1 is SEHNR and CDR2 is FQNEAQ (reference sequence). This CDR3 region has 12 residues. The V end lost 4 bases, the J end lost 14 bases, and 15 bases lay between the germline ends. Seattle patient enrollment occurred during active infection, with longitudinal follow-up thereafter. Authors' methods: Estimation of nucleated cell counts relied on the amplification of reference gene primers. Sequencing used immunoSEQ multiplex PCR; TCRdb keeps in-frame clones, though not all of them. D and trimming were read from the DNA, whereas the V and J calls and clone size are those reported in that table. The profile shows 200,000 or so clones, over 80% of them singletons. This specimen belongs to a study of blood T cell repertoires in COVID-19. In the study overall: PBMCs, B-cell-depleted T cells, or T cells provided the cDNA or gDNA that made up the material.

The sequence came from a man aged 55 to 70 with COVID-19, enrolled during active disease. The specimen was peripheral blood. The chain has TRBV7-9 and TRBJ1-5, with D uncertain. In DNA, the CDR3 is TGTGCCAGCAGCTCCGAGGGCACCGCCAAGCATTTT. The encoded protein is CASSSEGTAKHF. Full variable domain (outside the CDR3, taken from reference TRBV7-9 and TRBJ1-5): DTGVSQNPRHKITKRGQNVTFRCDPISEHNRLYWYRQTLGQGPEFLTYFQNEAQLEKSRLLSDRFSAERPKGSFSTLEIQRTEQGDSAMYLCASSSEGTAKHFGDGTRLSIL.